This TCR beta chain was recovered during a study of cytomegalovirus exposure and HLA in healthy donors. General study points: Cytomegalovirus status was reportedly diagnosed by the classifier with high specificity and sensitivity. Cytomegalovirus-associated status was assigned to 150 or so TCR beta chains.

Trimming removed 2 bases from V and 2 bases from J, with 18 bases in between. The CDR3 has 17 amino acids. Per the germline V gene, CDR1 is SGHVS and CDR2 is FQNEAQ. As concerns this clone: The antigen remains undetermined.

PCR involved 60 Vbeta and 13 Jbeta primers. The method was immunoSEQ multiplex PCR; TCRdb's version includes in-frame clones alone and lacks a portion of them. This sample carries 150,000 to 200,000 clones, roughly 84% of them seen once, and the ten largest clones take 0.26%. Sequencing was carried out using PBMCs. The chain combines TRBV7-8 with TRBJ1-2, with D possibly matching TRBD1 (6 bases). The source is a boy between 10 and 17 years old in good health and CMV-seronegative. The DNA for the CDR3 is TGTGCCAGCAGCTTAAACACAGGACAGCGCTCGAACTATGGCTACACCTTC. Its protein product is CASSLNTGQRSNYGYTF.